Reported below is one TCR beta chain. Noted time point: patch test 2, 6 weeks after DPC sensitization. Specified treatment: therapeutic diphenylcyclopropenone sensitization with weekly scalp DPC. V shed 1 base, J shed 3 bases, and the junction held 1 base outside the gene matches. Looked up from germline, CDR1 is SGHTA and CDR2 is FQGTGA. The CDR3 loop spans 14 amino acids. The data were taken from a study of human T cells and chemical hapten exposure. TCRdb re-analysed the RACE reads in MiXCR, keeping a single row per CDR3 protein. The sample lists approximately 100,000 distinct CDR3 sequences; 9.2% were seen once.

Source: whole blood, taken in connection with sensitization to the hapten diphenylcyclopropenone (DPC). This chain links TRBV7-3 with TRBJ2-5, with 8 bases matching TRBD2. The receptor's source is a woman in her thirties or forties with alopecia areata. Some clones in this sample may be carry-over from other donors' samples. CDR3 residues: CASSLNSGEETQYF. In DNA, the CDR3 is TGTGCCAGCAGCTTAAATAGCGGGGAAGAGACCCAGTACTTC.